The sequence of this T cell receptor beta chain was determined in a study of cytomegalovirus exposure and HLA in healthy donors. General study results and limits: Cytomegalovirus-associated status was assigned to 164 TCR beta chains. TCR beta sequences reportedly predicted most subjects' HLA-A and HLA-B alleles accurately. Cytomegalovirus status was reportedly diagnosed by the classifier with high sensitivity and specificity.

CDR3 length equals 16 residues. Germline V gene sequence: CDR1 SGDLS, CDR2 YYNGEE. J gave up 7 bases and V 3 bases, and 11 bases lay outside the gene matches. PCR primers comprised 60 Vbeta and 13 Jbeta primers. Produced via immunoSEQ multiplex PCR; TCRdb's table is partial and in-frame only. Found here are under 250,000 clones, 80% to 85% of them singletons; the top ten hold around 2.7%. In regard to this clone: Its target is unknown.

The specimen was PBMCs. The TCR comes from a woman aged 40 to 50 in good health and CMV-seronegative. This chain uses TRBV9 with TRBJ1-4, with 8 bases identical to TRBD1. The CDR3 protein is CASSAEGQELTEKLFF. CDR3 bases: TGTGCCAGCAGCGCCGAGGGACAGGAGTTGACTGAAAAACTGTTTTTT. Together with reference TRBV9 and TRBJ1-4, the CDR3 gives the full variable domain: DSGVTQTPKHLITATGQRVTLRCSPRSGDLSVYWYQQSLDQGLQFLIQYYNGEERAKGNILERFSAQQFPDLHSELNLSSLELGDSALYFCASSAEGQELTEKLFFGSGTQLSVL.